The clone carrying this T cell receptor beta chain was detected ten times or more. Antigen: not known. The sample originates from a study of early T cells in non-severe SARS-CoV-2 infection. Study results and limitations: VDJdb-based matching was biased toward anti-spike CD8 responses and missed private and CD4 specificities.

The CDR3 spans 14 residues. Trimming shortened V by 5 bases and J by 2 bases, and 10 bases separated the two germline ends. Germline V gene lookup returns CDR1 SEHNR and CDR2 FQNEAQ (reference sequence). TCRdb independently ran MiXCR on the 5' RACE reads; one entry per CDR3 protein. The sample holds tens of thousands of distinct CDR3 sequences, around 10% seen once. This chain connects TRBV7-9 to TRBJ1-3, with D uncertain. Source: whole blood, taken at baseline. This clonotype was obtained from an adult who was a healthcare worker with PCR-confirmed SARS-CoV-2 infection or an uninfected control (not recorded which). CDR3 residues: CASSADVPGNTIYF. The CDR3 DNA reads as TGTGCCAGCAGCGCCGACGTGCCTGGAAACACCATATATTTT.